The rows below give T cell receptor beta chains drawn from one sample of a study of cytomegalovirus exposure and HLA in healthy donors. Libraries were prepared by immunoSEQ multiplex PCR; TCRdb keeps only in-frame clonotypes and omits some of them. The sample lists around 180,000 clones; over 70% were seen once. The sample taken for sequencing was PBMCs. All receptors come from a man aged 25 to 45 in good health and CMV-seropositive. CDR3s include the opening cysteine and the closing phenylalanine or tryptophan. The D gene is left open where the match is weak. Expanded clones get a size class; other rows say once, few or many, or leave the size out.

V gene	D gene	CDR3 length	clone size	J gene	CDR3 protein	CDR3 DNA
TRBV28	-	14	-	TRBJ1-1	CASSSPGVATEAFF	TGTGCCAGCAGTTCCCCGGGGGTTGCCACTGAAGCTTTCTTT
TRBV7-9	TRBD2	19	-	TRBJ2-1	CASSLGTLFMAGGYNEQFF	TGTGCCAGCAGCTTAGGGACCCTATTTATGGCGGGGGGTTACAATGAGCAGTTCTTC
TRBV5-4	-	12	few	TRBJ1-2	CASSFQADGYTF	TGTGCCAGCAGCTTCCAGGCAGATGGCTACACCTTC
TRBV4-1	TRBD1	17	-	TRBJ1-2	CASSLSPRQGGMHGYTF	TGCGCCAGCAGCCTATCACCTCGACAGGGGGGAATGCATGGCTACACCTTC
TRBV7-8	TRBD1	16	-	TRBJ1-1	CASSSIHRGGRTEAFF	TGTGCCAGCAGTTCTATACACAGGGGAGGAAGGACTGAAGCTTTCTTT
TRBV5-1	TRBD2	16	-	TRBJ2-1	CASSLRLAGVGDEQFF	TGCGCCAGCAGCTTGAGACTAGCGGGAGTTGGTGATGAGCAGTTCTTC
TRBV5-1	-	14	-	TRBJ2-5	CASSSTGLTETQYF	TGCGCCAGCAGCTCTACTGGACTAACAGAGACCCAGTACTTC
TRBV20-1	-	11	-	TRBJ2-1	CSAAPMEEQFF	TGCAGTGCTGCCCCGATGGAGGAGCAGTTCTTC
TRBV19	-	14	once	TRBJ2-7	CASSIGPTSGEQYF	TGTGCCAGTAGTATAGGCCCTACCTCGGGGGAGCAGTACTTC
TRBV2	-	16	once	TRBJ2-5	CASSPLLGANGETQYF	TGTGCCAGCAGTCCCCTTTTGGGGGCAAACGGAGAGACCCAGTACTTC
TRBV4-2	TRBD2	17	once	TRBJ2-5	CASSQTTSGGAGETQYF	TGTGCCAGCAGCCAGACGACTAGCGGGGGGGCCGGGGAGACCCAGTACTTC
TRBV19	-	15	-	TRBJ1-2	CASIVQGGLDYGYTF	TGTGCCAGTATAGTTCAGGGAGGTTTAGACTATGGCTACACCTTC
TRBV9	TRBD2	16	-	TRBJ2-3	CASSVDGAGTTDTQYF	TGTGCCAGCAGCGTAGACGGAGCGGGAACCACAGATACGCAGTATTTT
TRBV5-4	TRBD2	15	-	TRBJ2-1	CASSTGLAGYNEQFF	TGTGCCAGCAGCACGGGACTAGCGGGCTACAATGAGCAGTTCTTC
TRBV19	-	15	-	TRBJ1-5	CASSLVSPINQPQHF	TGTGCCAGTAGTCTTGTGAGTCCGATCAATCAGCCCCAGCATTTT
TRBV5-1	-	16	-	TRBJ1-6	CASSFRGEGSNSPLHF	TGCGCCAGCAGCTTCAGAGGGGAGGGGTCGAATTCACCCCTCCACTTT
TRBV5-4	-	15	-	TRBJ2-1	CASSLEYSTVNEQFF	TGTGCCAGCAGCTTGGAATACAGTACCGTCAATGAGCAGTTCTTC
TRBV4-1	TRBD1	15	-	TRBJ2-3	CASSQRDRDTDTQYF	TGCGCCAGCAGCCAACGGGACAGGGACACAGATACGCAGTATTTT
TRBV4-1	TRBD1	16	-	TRBJ1-4	CASSQVGTATNEKLFF	TGCGCCAGCAGCCAAGTTGGGACAGCAACTAATGAAAAACTGTTTTTT
TRBV21-1	-	20	-	TRBJ2-1	CARLTGEGYQPRSSYNEQFF	TGTGCCAGGTTGACAGGGGAGGGATACCAACCTAGGAGCTCCTACAATGAGCAGTTCTTC
TRBV19	-	13	-	TRBJ1-1	CASSEGGVPEAFF	TGTGCCAGTAGCGAAGGGGGGGTCCCTGAAGCTTTCTTT
TRBV19	-	12	-	TRBJ1-2	CASSPTGRGYTF	TGTGCCAGTAGTCCGACGGGGAGGGGCTACACCTTC
TRBV6-5	TRBD2	14	few	TRBJ2-7	CASSYVGGSYEQYF	TGTGCCAGCAGTTACGTGGGGGGGTCCTACGAGCAGTACTTC
TRBV5-6	-	18	-	TRBJ2-5	CASSLALRDTPCQETQYF	TGTGCCAGCAGCTTGGCTCTCCGCGACACACCCTGCCAAGAGACCCAGTACTTC
TRBV5-1	TRBD1	15	-	TRBJ1-2	CASSEGFRGSYGYTF	TGCGCCAGCAGCGAGGGTTTCAGGGGGAGCTATGGCTACACCTTC
TRBV27	-	15	few	TRBJ2-1	CASNSRLGGAGEQFF	TGTGCCAGCAACTCAAGACTTGGGGGCGCGGGTGAGCAGTTCTTC
TRBV5-4	-	15	once	TRBJ1-2	CASSLRGSHRAGYTF	TGTGCCAGCAGCTTGAGGGGGTCTCACAGGGCTGGCTACACCTTC
TRBV5-5	TRBD2	16	-	TRBJ2-3	CASRPTSGRSTDTQYF	TGTGCCAGCAGGCCGACTAGCGGGAGAAGCACAGATACGCAGTATTTT
TRBV5-4	-	12	-	TRBJ2-5	CASSLTGETQYF	TGTGCCAGCAGCTTGACAGGAGAGACCCAGTACTTC
TRBV19	-	15	-	TRBJ1-1	CASSIEAGLGTEAFF	TGTGCCAGTAGTATAGAAGCGGGGTTGGGCACTGAAGCTTTCTTT
TRBV6-1	-	13	-	TRBJ2-7	CASMIWKSGEQYF	TGTGCCAGCATGATCTGGAAGTCCGGGGAGCAGTACTTC